Listed below are T cell receptor beta chains from one sample, sequenced in a study of blood T cell repertoires in COVID-19. The data were produced by immunoSEQ multiplex PCR, yet TCRdb's version contains in-frame clones alone and is incomplete. The sample shows 350,000 to 500,000 clones, approximately 90% of them seen only once. Sequencing used peripheral blood. These TCRs come from a man younger than 35 with COVID-19, enrolled during active disease. Both conserved end residues are part of each CDR3. A D gene is named only where the DNA matches it firmly. Some rows mark clone size as missing; the rest say once, few, many or name a class of expanded clone.

abundance | j_gene | d_gene | v_gene | CDR3nt | CDR3aa
. | TRBJ1-4 | . | TRBV25-1 | TGTGCCAGCAGTGAAAGAGGTCGCAACGGAAAACTGTTTTTT | CASSERGRNGKLFF
. | TRBJ2-1 | . | TRBV7-2 | TGTGCCAGCAGCCCCCTTTACGGCTCCTACAATGAGCAGTTCTTC | CASSPLYGSYNEQFF
. | TRBJ2-7 | . | TRBV30 | TGTGCCTGGAGTCGAGGTCGGGGAAGCTACGAGCAGTACTTC | CAWSRGRGSYEQYF
. | TRBJ2-7 | TRBD2 | TRBV4-1 | TGCGCCAGCAGCCAAGAAAGCGGGACTAGTTCTAACTACGAGCAGTACTTC | CASSQESGTSSNYEQYF
. | TRBJ2-7 | TRBD2 | TRBV6-1 | TGTGCCAGCAGTGAGATACTAGCGTTCTACGAGCAGTACTTC | CASSEILAFYEQYF
. | TRBJ1-5 | TRBD1 | TRBV2 | TGTGCCAGCAGCGGCGGGACAGCTAGCAATCAGCCCCAGCATTTT | CASSGGTASNQPQHF
. | TRBJ1-5 | TRBD1 | TRBV29-1 | TGCAGCGTATCGACAGGGCCCCAGCCCCAGCATTTT | CSVSTGPQPQHF
. | TRBJ1-5 | . | TRBV6-1 | TGTGCCAGCAGTGAATTTACAGGCAATCAGCCCCAGCATTTT | CASSEFTGNQPQHF
. | TRBJ1-1 | TRBD1 | TRBV5-6 | TGTGCCAGCAGCTTTGGACAGGGAGGCACTGAAGCTTTCTTT | CASSFGQGGTEAFF
. | TRBJ2-2 | . | TRBV7-8 | TGTGCCAGCAGCTTATATTCAGGGGTTGGGACCGGGGAGCTGTTTTTT | CASSLYSGVGTGELFF
. | TRBJ1-6 | . | TRBV7-9 | TGTGCCAGCAGCTCCGGGAGGGGCCATTCACCCCTCCACTTT | CASSSGRGHSPLHF
. | TRBJ2-2 | . | TRBV13 | TGTGCCAGCAGCTTTCCAACAGCTTACACCGGGGAGCTGTTTTTT | CASSFPTAYTGELFF
. | TRBJ2-6 | . | TRBV5-5 | TGTGCCAGCAGCACGCAGGGTTCTGCTTCTGGGGCCAACGTCCTGACTTTC | CASSTQGSASGANVLTF
. | TRBJ2-7 | . | TRBV27 | TGTGCCAGCAGTTTACACAGATCCTACGAGCAGTACTTC | CASSLHRSYEQYF
. | TRBJ2-1 | TRBD2 | TRBV12-3/TRBV12-4 | TGTGCCAGCAGATCTAGCGGGTTCACTGAGCAGTTCTTC | CASRSSGFTEQFF
. | TRBJ2-7 | TRBD1 | TRBV12-3/TRBV12-4 | TGTGCCAGCAGTACGGGACAGGGCCACGAGCAGTACTTC | CASSTGQGHEQYF
. | TRBJ2-1 | TRBD2 | TRBV25-1 | TGTGCCAGCAGTGAAGTCGCGGGGGGGTCTTACAATGAGCAGTTCTTC | CASSEVAGGSYNEQFF
. | TRBJ1-2 | . | TRBV6-2/TRBV6-3 | TGTGCCAGCAGTACCACAGGGTTCTATGGCTACACCTTC | CASSTTGFYGYTF
. | TRBJ2-7 | TRBD1 | TRBV2 | TGTGCCAGCGCTCCACCGGGACAGAGCTACGAGCAGTACTTC | CASAPPGQSYEQYF
once | TRBJ2-5 | TRBD2 | TRBV9 | TGTGCCAGCAGCTCGACTAGCGGGAAGACCCAGTACTTC | CASSSTSGKTQYF
. | TRBJ2-5 | . | TRBV21-1 | TGTGCCAGCAGCAAAACTAGCGGAGATCAAGAGACCCAGTACTTC | CASSKTSGDQETQYF
. | TRBJ2-6 | TRBD2 | TRBV5-6 | TGTGCCAGCACCCCCAATCGGCCTAGCGGGGTCTTTGGGGCCAACGTCCTGACTTTC | CASTPNRPSGVFGANVLTF
few | TRBJ2-2 | TRBD2 | TRBV11-2 | TGTGCCAGCAGGTCGCCCGGGACTAGCGGGGGGGTACGGCTGTTTTTT | CASRSPGTSGGVRLFF
. | TRBJ2-7 | . | TRBV25-1 | TGTGCCAGCAGTCAGTGGGAGGCTAGCGACTCCTACGAGCAGTACTTC | CASSQWEASDSYEQYF
few | TRBJ2-2 | . | TRBV12-3/TRBV12-4 | TGTGCCAGCAGTTTTACTGCCGGGGAGCTGTTTTTT | CASSFTAGELFF
. | TRBJ1-5 | . | TRBV19 | TGTGCCAGTAGTTCCAACGGGAATCAGCCCCAGCATTTT | CASSSNGNQPQHF
. | TRBJ2-1 | TRBD2 | TRBV6-5 | TGTGCCAGCAGCGCCCTAGCGGGGATTCACAATGAGCAGTTCTTC | CASSALAGIHNEQFF
. | TRBJ1-6 | TRBD1 | TRBV2 | TGTGCCAGCAGGGTACAGGGGCGGGATTCACCCCTCCACTTT | CASRVQGRDSPLHF
. | TRBJ2-3 | TRBD2 | TRBV6-6 | TGTGCCAGCATTATGAGCGGGGGGGCTAGAGATACGCAGTATTTT | CASIMSGGARDTQYF
. | TRBJ2-3 | TRBD2 | TRBV4-2 | TGTGCCAGCAGCCGGACTAGCGGGGGGCTCACAGATACGCAGTATTTT | CASSRTSGGLTDTQYF
. | TRBJ2-1 | TRBD2 | TRBV7-3 | TGTGCCAGCAGCTTAACCCCTACTAGCGGGAGGAATGAGCAGTTCTTC | CASSLTPTSGRNEQFF
. | TRBJ1-5 | . | TRBV19 | TGTGCCAGTAGTATTTGGGGGCCTGATCAGCCCCAGCATTTT | CASSIWGPDQPQHF
. | TRBJ1-2 | TRBD1 | TRBV2 | TGTGCCAGCAGTGCTCGACAGGGGGCCTATGGCTACACCTTC | CASSARQGAYGYTF
. | TRBJ1-1 | TRBD1 | TRBV7-9 | TGTGCCAGCACGAAGACAGGGGGCGAACTCCTGAACACTGAAGCTTTCTTT | CASTKTGGELLNTEAFF
. | TRBJ2-3 | . | TRBV5-1 | TGCGCCAGCAGCTTGGAACAGAGCACAGATACGCAGTATTTT | CASSLEQSTDTQYF
. | TRBJ2-5 | . | TRBV7-9 | TGTGCCAGCAGCCCACTAGCTGATAGCACCCAGTACTTC | CASSPLADSTQYF
. | TRBJ2-5 | . | TRBV19 | TGTGCCAGTAGCCCCGCGAGCGAGGGATGGGAGACCCAGTACTTC | CASSPASEGWETQYF
. | TRBJ2-7 | TRBD2 | TRBV6-4 | TGTGCCAGCAGTCGACTAGCGGGGGGAAGGGGGTACGAGCAGTACTTC | CASSRLAGGRGYEQYF
once | TRBJ2-5 | TRBD1 | TRBV6-6 | TGTGCCAGTGTGCCGGGACAGTACGGGACCCAGTACTTC | CASVPGQYGTQYF
. | TRBJ2-1 | TRBD1 | TRBV6-5 | TGTGCCAGCAGCCGGGACAGGAATTATAAGCAGTTCTTC | CASSRDRNYKQFF
. | TRBJ1-2 | TRBD1 | TRBV6-5 | TGTGCCAGTTGGGACAGGGGTCATTATGGCTACACCTTC | CASWDRGHYGYTF
. | TRBJ1-1 | . | TRBV19 | TGTGCCAGTAGTAACCGGGACATGAACACTGAAGCTTTCTTT | CASSNRDMNTEAFF
. | TRBJ1-1 | . | TRBV10-2 | TGCGCCAGCAGTGAGTCATCAGACTTGAACACTGAAGCTTTCTTT | CASSESSDLNTEAFF
. | TRBJ1-6 | . | TRBV11-2 | TGTGCCAGCGGACTGAGCTCCTATAATTCACCCCTCCACTTT | CASGLSSYNSPLHF
. | TRBJ2-2 | . | TRBV21-1 | TGTGCCACCCGGTCCGCGAACACCGGGGAGCTGTTTTTT | CATRSANTGELFF
. | TRBJ1-4 | TRBD1 | TRBV24-1 | TGTGCCACCAGTGATGGCAGGGGGACCAGAGCAACTAATGAAAAACTGTTTTTT | CATSDGRGTRATNEKLFF
. | TRBJ2-2 | TRBD1 | TRBV5-1 | TGCGCCAGCAGCCGTCAGGGGGCGGTCGGGGAGCTGTTTTTT | CASSRQGAVGELFF
. | TRBJ1-1 | . | TRBV27 | TGTGCCAGCAGTTTAAGGGGGGGTAGCACTGAAGCTTTCTTT | CASSLRGGSTEAFF
. | TRBJ2-1 | TRBD2 | TRBV24-1 | TGTGCCACCAGTCCCGGGGGGGGGACTAGCGGGGGCAGCTCCTACAATGAGCAGTTCTTC | CATSPGGGTSGGSSYNEQFF
. | TRBJ1-2 | . | TRBV2 | TGTGCCAGCAGTGAAGTAGCAGGGGCGGCTGGCTATGGCTACACCTTC | CASSEVAGAAGYGYTF
. | TRBJ2-1 | . | TRBV21-1 | TGTGCCAGCAGCAAACAGAGGACAACAAGCTCCTACAATGAGCAGTTCTTC | CASSKQRTTSSYNEQFF
few | TRBJ2-1 | . | TRBV19 | TGTGCCACCTGCCCGGCGGGACAGTACAATGAGCAGTTCTTC | CATCPAGQYNEQFF
. | TRBJ1-2 | . | TRBV4-2 | TGTGCCAGCAGCCAAGGGGAATACAGGGAGAACTATGGCTACACCTTC | CASSQGEYRENYGYTF
. | TRBJ2-2 | TRBD2 | TRBV28 | TGTGCCAGCAGCCTGGGGACTAGCGGGAACCCCGGGGAGCTGTTTTTT | CASSLGTSGNPGELFF
. | TRBJ1-5 | . | TRBV25-1 | TGTGCCAGCAGTGAATCTGGCAGGGCCTACAATCAGCCCCAGCATTTT | CASSESGRAYNQPQHF
. | TRBJ2-5 | . | TRBV18 | TGTGCCAGCTCACCACCGACAGGCTACCAAGAGACCCAGTACTTC | CASSPPTGYQETQYF
. | TRBJ1-4 | . | TRBV20-1 | TGCAGTGCTCGTGTGGCTGGGCTTTCTAATGAAAAACTGTTTTTT | CSARVAGLSNEKLFF